What follows are 32 T cell receptor beta chains derived from one specimen sequenced in a study of graft-versus-host responses after intestinal transplantation. The repertoire was sequenced with immunoSEQ multiplex PCR; TCRdb's copy has only in-frame clones and lacks some. The sample contains roughly 100,000 clones, roughly 93% of which appear only once. What these receptors recognize is not known. Source: unstimulated CD8+ T cells sorted from spleen or lymph node cells, taken before intestinal transplant. Every receptor here comes from a human donor who received an intestinal transplant.

The V and J genes are TRBV30 and TRBJ2-3, with no clear D. The ends were cut back, 2 bases at V and 4 bases at J, with 10 bases in the middle. Germline CDR1 GTSNPN, CDR2 SVGIG (reference sequence). The CDR3 runs to 13 residues. The CDR3 loop is CAWSTQRSDTQYF. DNA for the CDR3: TGTGCCTGGAGTACCCAGAGGTCAGATACGCAGTATTTT.

The rearrangement joins TRBV7-9 to TRBJ1-4; D is uncertain. The V end lost 5 bases, the J end lost 3 bases, and 13 bases lay between the germline ends. The CDR3 spans 15 residues. The germline V gene encodes CDR1 SEHNR and CDR2 FQNEAQ (reference sequence). DNA of the CDR3: TGTGCCAGCAGCAGCTATCCTGCGGCTAATGAAAAACTGTTTTTT. Translating it yields CASSSYPAANEKLFF.

This chain joins TRBV4-1 and TRBJ2-1, with 12 bases that match TRBD2. Germline values: CDR1 MGHRA, CDR2 YSYEKL. J gave up 9 bases and V 5 bases, and 11 bases lay outside the gene matches. This CDR3 spans 16 amino acids. The CDR3 DNA reads as TGCGCCAGCAGCTCCCAACTAGCGGGGGGCCAACGTGAGCAGTTCTTC. This sequence encodes CASSSQLAGGQREQFF.

Written as DNA, the CDR3 is TGTGCCAGCAGCCCCCACCCGGCGAGCTATGGCTACACCTTC. Its protein product is CASSPHPASYGYTF. This chain links TRBV7-9 with TRBJ1-2; no firm D call. Germline V CDR1 and CDR2: SEHNR, FQNEAQ (reference sequence). CDR3 size: 14 residues. The V gene lost 5 bases and the J gene lost 4 bases, with 14 bases spanning the gap.

The chain couples TRBV9 to TRBJ2-1; 7 bases line up with TRBD1. The CDR3 is 15 amino acids. Germline V gene data show CDR1 as SGDLS and CDR2 as YYNGEE. J was trimmed by 3 bases and V by 4 bases; bases with no gene match: 7. CDR3: CASSFRGSIYNEQFF. In DNA, the CDR3 is TGTGCCAGCAGCTTCAGGGGGAGTATCTACAATGAGCAGTTCTTC.

The table lists this clone with a count of one. The CDR3 region has the DNA TGTGCCACCCGCCAGGGGATAGACCAGCCCCAGCATTTT. This encodes CATRQGIDQPQHF. The J gene is TRBJ1-5, the V gene TRBV6-6; D perhaps matches TRBD1 (6 bases). The CDR3 consists of 13 residues. Trimming took 10 bases from V and 7 from J, leaving 17 bases between them. Germline assignment: CDR1 MNHNY and CDR2 SVGAGI (reference sequence).

The chain couples TRBV5-1 to TRBJ2-3; D tentatively reads TRBD1 or TRBD2 (5 bases each). This CDR3 spans 15 amino acids. Germline-derived CDR1 and CDR2 are SGHRS and YFSETQ. V was clipped by 1 base and J by 3 bases, with 12 bases between them. CDR3 DNA: TGCGCCAGCAGCTTGTTGACGGGGCTTACAGATACGCAGTATTTT. Its translation is CASSLLTGLTDTQYF.

This sequence joins TRBV27 and TRBJ1-1; a weak D match, TRBD1 (6 bases). V was cut by 0 bases and J by 1 base, with 6 bases left in between. The germline V gene encodes CDR1 MNHEY and CDR2 SMNVEV (reference sequence). The CDR3 has 14 residues. CDR3 protein: CASSLSTGNTEAFF. In DNA form, the CDR3 reads TGTGCCAGCAGTTTATCGACAGGGAACACTGAAGCTTTCTTT.

The chain combines TRBV18 with TRBJ1-1; TRBD1 agrees at 8 bases. Unmatched junction bases numbered 6, after V lost 5 bases and J lost 4 bases. This CDR3 region has 14 residues. CDR1 is KGHSH and CDR2 is LQKENI in the germline V gene. CDR3 sequence: CASSDTGGGTEAFF. The CDR3 region has the DNA TGTGCCAGCTCAGATACAGGGGGTGGCACTGAAGCTTTCTTT.

The chain links TRBV30 to TRBJ2-3; D is ambiguous. The CDR3 is 13 residues long. From germline, CDR1 is GTSNPN and CDR2 SVGIG (reference sequence). The V gene lost 7 bases and the J gene lost 2 bases, with 13 bases spanning the gap. CDR3 amino acids: CASSIRVTDTQYF. The CDR3 DNA reads TGTGCCTCCTCTATTCGGGTCACAGATACGCAGTATTTT.

A single count supports this clone. The chain carries TRBV19 and TRBJ1-2, with no clear D. V was clipped by 1 base and J by 2 bases, with 11 bases between them. The germline V gene encodes CDR1 LNHDA and CDR2 SQIVND (reference sequence). The CDR3 runs to 15 residues. The CDR3 is CASSIVPNSNYGYTF. The CDR3 nucleotides are TGTGCCAGTAGTATAGTCCCGAACAGCAACTATGGCTACACCTTC.

The chain combines TRBV6-5 with TRBJ1-1; TRBD1 is a possible D gene (5 bases). V lost 7 bases, J lost 1 base, and 13 bases lay in between. CDR3 length equals 14 residues. In germline, CDR1 is MNHEY, CDR2 SVGAGI. The CDR3 bases are TGTGCCAGCAACCACTACCAGGGGAACACTGAAGCTTTCTTT. As protein: CASNHYQGNTEAFF.

The chain employs TRBV5-1 and TRBJ2-3; tentatively, D is TRBD2 (6 bases). The germline CDR1 and CDR2 sequences are SGHRS and YFSETQ. The CDR3 contains 15 residues. V was cut by 2 bases and J by 4 bases, with 14 bases left in between. The CDR3 nucleotides are TGCGCCAGCAGCTTCATTGAGGAGGGCTCAGATACGCAGTATTTT. Its translation is CASSFIEEGSDTQYF. The whole variable domain, filled in from reference TRBV5-1 and TRBJ2-3, reads KAGVTQTPRYLIKTRGQQVTLSCSPISGHRSVSWYQQTPGQGLQFLFEYFSETQRNKGNFPGRFSGRQFSNSRSEMNVSTLELGDSALYLCASSFIEEGSDTQYFGPGTRLTVL.

The chain combines TRBV5-8 with TRBJ2-1; 8 bases match TRBD2. Trimming cost V 5 bases and J 3 bases; bases outside gene matches: 7. CDR3 length equals 15 residues. The germline V gene encodes CDR1 SGHTS and CDR2 YDEGEE. For the CDR3, the DNA is TGTGCCAGCAGATCAGCGGGGGAGAACTACAATGAGCAGTTCTTC. This codes for CASRSAGENYNEQFF.

The V call is TRBV29-1, the J call TRBJ2-2; no firm D call. The CDR3 loop spans 13 amino acids. The ends were cut back, 4 bases at V and 2 bases at J, with 8 bases in the middle. CDR1 SQVTM and CDR2 ANQGSEA come from the germline V gene. Here the CDR3 reads CSVGQDNTGELFF. As DNA, the CDR3 is TGCAGCGTTGGGCAGGATAACACCGGGGAGCTGTTTTTT.

This clone was picked up one time. The rearrangement links TRBV12-5 to TRBJ2-1, with D uncertain. This CDR3 is 13 amino acids long. CDR1 is LGHNT and CDR2 is FRNRAP in the germline V gene. Deletions cut 2 bases from V and 7 bases from J, with 9 bases between. This chain's CDR3 is CASGLPPLNEQFF. DNA for the CDR3: TGTGCTAGTGGTTTGCCCCCCTTAAATGAGCAGTTCTTC.

The rearrangement links TRBV2 to TRBJ1-6; D possibly corresponds to TRBD1 (6 bases). The CDR3 runs 14 residues. Germline assignment: CDR1 SNHLY and CDR2 FYNNEI. The germline V and J ends were trimmed by 3 bases and 8 bases, with 11 bases remaining between them. As DNA, the CDR3 is TGTGCCAGCAGTGAGGGGGGGCGCGATTCACCCCTCCACTTT. It yields the protein CASSEGGRDSPLHF.

The chain is built from TRBV5-1 and TRBJ1-1; tentatively, D is TRBD1 (5 bases). Germline assignment: CDR1 SGHRS and CDR2 YFSETQ. Trimming took 7 bases from V and 6 from J, leaving 13 bases between them. The CDR3 is 12 amino acids. This CDR3 is CASEGDYPEAFF. The CDR3 DNA follows: TGCGCCAGCGAAGGGGACTACCCTGAAGCTTTCTTT.

The chain recombines TRBV4-1 with TRBJ1-1; TRBD1 matches at 8 bases. With V trimmed by 0 bases and J by 5 bases, 14 bases remained unmatched. The CDR3 length is 18 residues. Per germline, CDR1 MGHRA and CDR2 YSYEKL. The CDR3: CASSQDGQGQFGRTEAFF. CDR3 DNA: TGCGCCAGCAGCCAAGACGGACAGGGTCAGTTTGGAAGGACTGAAGCTTTCTTT.

J is TRBJ2-5 and V is TRBV29-1, with D tentatively TRBD2 (6 bases). With 0 bases removed from V and 0 bases from J, the gap between germline ends came to 14 bases. The CDR3 covers 16 residues. Germline CDR1 is SQVTM and CDR2 is ANQGSEA. The CDR3 DNA reads TGCAGCGTTGAAGATTGGACTACTCCGAACCAAGAGACCCAGTACTTC. Residues: CSVEDWTTPNQETQYF.

V is TRBV7-6 and J is TRBJ1-1; a weak D match, TRBD1 (5 bases). The V end lost 0 bases, the J end lost 4 bases, and 9 bases lay between the germline ends. Germline assignment: CDR1 SGHVS and CDR2 FNYEAQ. The CDR3 contains 14 residues. The CDR3 protein is CASSLAGTGTEAFF. Written as DNA, the CDR3 is TGTGCCAGCAGCTTAGCAGGGACCGGCACTGAAGCTTTCTTT.

V usage is TRBV27 and J usage is TRBJ2-1; D is undetermined. The germline V gene has CDR1 MNHEY and CDR2 SMNVEV (reference sequence). This CDR3 has 15 amino acids. V lost 6 bases to trimming and J lost 7 bases, with 19 bases between them. The CDR3 loop is CASSLWTPVGNEQFF. DNA of the CDR3: TGTGCCAGCAGCCTGTGGACCCCAGTCGGGAATGAGCAGTTCTTC.

The chain joins TRBV6-1 to TRBJ1-1; D is ambiguous. Deletions cut 7 bases from V and 1 base from J, with 4 bases between. Germline V CDR1 and CDR2: MNHNS, SASEGT. The CDR3 consists of 11 residues. CDR3 amino acids: CASIPNTEAFF. The CDR3 coding sequence is TGTGCCAGCATACCGAACACTGAAGCTTTCTTT.

This CDR3 reads CASSNLRSGQILSGNTIYF. The CDR3 nucleotides are TGTGCCAGCAGCAATCTAAGGTCGGGACAAATACTCTCTGGAAACACCATATATTTT. The J gene is TRBJ1-3, the V gene TRBV5-6; TRBD1 might be the D (6 bases). V was trimmed by 4 bases and J by 0 bases, leaving 23 bases between them. Looked up from germline, CDR1 is SGHDT and CDR2 is YYEEEE. The CDR3 has 19 amino acids.

This chain uses TRBV7-6 with TRBJ1-4; the D is unclear. Deletions cut 5 bases from V and 8 bases from J, with 18 bases between. The CDR3 spans 15 residues. The germline V gene has CDR1 SGHVS and CDR2 FNYEAQ. The DNA of the CDR3 is TGTGCCAGCAGCCCCAGCGGCTCGGCGGAAGAAAAACTGTTTTTT. Encoded protein: CASSPSGSAEEKLFF.

This chain joins TRBV4-1 and TRBJ1-5, with no clear D. CDR3 length: 13 residues. Germline V gives CDR1 MGHRA, CDR2 YSYEKL. Trimming stripped 1 base from V and 7 bases from J, with 8 bases between. The CDR3 reads CASSQVDGQPQHF. The CDR3 DNA is TGCGCCAGCAGCCAAGTTGACGGGCAGCCCCAGCATTTT.

The chain is built from TRBV7-9 and TRBJ2-6, with D tentatively TRBD2 (6 bases). V shed 5 bases and J shed 0 bases, with 11 bases lying between them. The germline V gene encodes CDR1 SEHNR and CDR2 FQNEAQ (reference sequence). This CDR3 has 16 residues. CDR3 residues: CASSPLGGSGANVLTF. The CDR3 nucleotides are TGTGCCAGCAGCCCGCTGGGGGGCTCTGGGGCCAACGTCCTGACTTTC.

V and J are TRBV6-5 and TRBJ2-5; D unclear. Trimming removed 9 bases at V and 4 bases at J, with 9 bases between. The CDR3 is 11 residues long. Germline V lookup: CDR1 MNHEY, CDR2 SVGAGI. DNA for the CDR3: TGTGCCAGTCGGACGGGAGAGACCCAGTACTTC. It encodes CASRTGETQYF.

This clone was seen just once. This chain joins TRBV13 and TRBJ2-7, with D maybe TRBD2 (6 bases). Trimming took 6 bases from V and 7 from J, leaving 16 bases between them. From germline, CDR1 is PRHDT and CDR2 FYEKMQ (reference sequence). The CDR3 runs to 13 residues. CDR3 DNA: TGTGCCAGCAGAGGCGGGGTGAAAGGGGAGCAGTACTTC. Translating gives CASRGGVKGEQYF.

The chain joins TRBV27 to TRBJ1-1, with a weak D call TRBD1 (5 bases). The CDR3 loop spans 15 amino acids. Trimming shortened V by 0 bases and J by 4 bases, and 12 bases separated the two germline ends. Germline CDR1 MNHEY, CDR2 SMNVEV (reference sequence). The CDR3 loop is CASSLSAQGVTEAFF. The CDR3 DNA sequence: TGTGCCAGCAGTTTATCGGCCCAGGGTGTCACTGAAGCTTTCTTT.

The V call is TRBV15, the J call TRBJ2-1; no definite D call. The CDR3 spans 16 residues. Germline V gene sequence: CDR1 LNHNV, CDR2 YYDKDF (reference sequence). The V gene lost 0 bases and the J gene lost 5 bases, with 14 bases spanning the gap. The CDR3 bases are TGTGCCACCAGCAGAGATCGTACAGCGCCTCACAATGAGCAGTTCTTC. Its protein is CATSRDRTAPHNEQFF.

The V and J genes are TRBV14 and TRBJ2-1, with 8 bases that match TRBD2. The germline V gene encodes CDR1 SGHDN and CDR2 FVKESK. CDR3 length: 14 amino acids. J gave up 4 bases and V 4 bases, and 3 bases lay outside the gene matches. DNA of the CDR3: TGTGCCAGCAGCCCCGGGGGGGCGTACAATGAGCAGTTCTTC. This encodes CASSPGGAYNEQFF.